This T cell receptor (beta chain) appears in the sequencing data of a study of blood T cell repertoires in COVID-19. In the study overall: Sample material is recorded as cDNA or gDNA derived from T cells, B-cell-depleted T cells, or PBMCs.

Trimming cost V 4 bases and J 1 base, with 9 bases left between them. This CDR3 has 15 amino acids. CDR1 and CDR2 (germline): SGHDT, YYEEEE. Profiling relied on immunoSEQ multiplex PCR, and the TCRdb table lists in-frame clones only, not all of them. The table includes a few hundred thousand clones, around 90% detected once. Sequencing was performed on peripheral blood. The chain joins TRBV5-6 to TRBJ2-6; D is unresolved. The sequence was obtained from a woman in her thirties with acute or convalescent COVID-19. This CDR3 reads CASSDPRSGANVLTF. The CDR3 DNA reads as TGTGCCAGCAGCGATCCGAGATCTGGGGCCAACGTCCTGACTTTC. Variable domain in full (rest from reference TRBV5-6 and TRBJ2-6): DAGVTQSPTHLIKTRGQQVTLRCSPKSGHDTVSWYQQALGQGPQFIFQYYEEEERQRGNFPDRFSGHQFPNYSSELNVNALLLGDSALYLCASSDPRSGANVLTFGAGSRLTVL.